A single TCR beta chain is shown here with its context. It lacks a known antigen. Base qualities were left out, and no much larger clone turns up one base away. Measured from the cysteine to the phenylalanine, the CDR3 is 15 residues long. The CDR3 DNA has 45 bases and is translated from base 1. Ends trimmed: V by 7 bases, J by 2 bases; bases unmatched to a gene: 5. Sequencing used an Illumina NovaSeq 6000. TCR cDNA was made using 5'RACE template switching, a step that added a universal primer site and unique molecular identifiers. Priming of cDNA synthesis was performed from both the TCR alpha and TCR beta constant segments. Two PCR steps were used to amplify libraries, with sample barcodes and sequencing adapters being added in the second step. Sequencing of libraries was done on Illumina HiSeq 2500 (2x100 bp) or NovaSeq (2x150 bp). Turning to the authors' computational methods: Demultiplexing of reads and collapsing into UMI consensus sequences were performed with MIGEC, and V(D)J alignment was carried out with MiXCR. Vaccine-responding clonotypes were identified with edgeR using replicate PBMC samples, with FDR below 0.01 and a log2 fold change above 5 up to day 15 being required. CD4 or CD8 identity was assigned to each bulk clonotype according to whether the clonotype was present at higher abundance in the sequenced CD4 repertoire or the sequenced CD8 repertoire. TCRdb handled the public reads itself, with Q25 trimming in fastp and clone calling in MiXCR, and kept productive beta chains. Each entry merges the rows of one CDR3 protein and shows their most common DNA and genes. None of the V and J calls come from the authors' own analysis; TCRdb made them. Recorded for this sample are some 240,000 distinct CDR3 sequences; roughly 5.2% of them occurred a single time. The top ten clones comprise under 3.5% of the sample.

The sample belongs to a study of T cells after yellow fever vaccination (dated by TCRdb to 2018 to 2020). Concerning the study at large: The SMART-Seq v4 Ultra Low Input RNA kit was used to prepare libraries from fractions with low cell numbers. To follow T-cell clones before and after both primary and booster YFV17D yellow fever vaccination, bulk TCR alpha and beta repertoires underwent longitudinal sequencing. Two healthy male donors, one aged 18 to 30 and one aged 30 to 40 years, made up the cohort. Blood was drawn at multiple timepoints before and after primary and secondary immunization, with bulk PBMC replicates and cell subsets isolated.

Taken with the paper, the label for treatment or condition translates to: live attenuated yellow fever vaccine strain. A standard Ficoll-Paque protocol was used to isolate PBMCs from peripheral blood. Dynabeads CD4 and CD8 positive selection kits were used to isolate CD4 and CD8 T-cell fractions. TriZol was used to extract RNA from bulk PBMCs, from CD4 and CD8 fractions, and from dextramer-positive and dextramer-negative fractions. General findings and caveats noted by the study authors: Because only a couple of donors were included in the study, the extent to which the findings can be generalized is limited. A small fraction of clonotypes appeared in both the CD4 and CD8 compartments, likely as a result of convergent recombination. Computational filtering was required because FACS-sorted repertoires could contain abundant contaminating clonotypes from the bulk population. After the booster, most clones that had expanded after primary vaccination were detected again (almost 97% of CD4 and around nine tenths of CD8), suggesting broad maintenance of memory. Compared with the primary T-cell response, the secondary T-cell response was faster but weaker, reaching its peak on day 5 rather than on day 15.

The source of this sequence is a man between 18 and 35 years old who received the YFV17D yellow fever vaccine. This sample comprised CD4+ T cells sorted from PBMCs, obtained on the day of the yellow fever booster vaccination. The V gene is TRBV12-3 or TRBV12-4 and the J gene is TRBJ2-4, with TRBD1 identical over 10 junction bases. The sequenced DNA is TGTGCCAGCACCAGACAGGGGGCGACCAAAAACATTCAGTACTTC. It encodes CASTRQGATKNIQYF.